A selection of T cell receptor beta chains follows, all from one sample in a study of T cells in Graves' hyperthyroidism and ophthalmopathy. One entry per CDR3 protein, called by TCRdb with MiXCR from the multiplex PCR reads. The data contain hundreds of thousands of distinct CDR3 sequences, about 15% of them singletons. Sequencing was carried out using blood. Receptors were obtained from a woman aged 18-35 years with Graves' hyperthyroidism. Both conserved end residues are part of each CDR3. Expanded clones get a size class; other rows say once, few or many, or leave the size out.

TRBJ1-4 | many | 15 | TRBV7-2 | CASSLDPGLNEKLFF
TRBJ1-5 | few | 12 | TRBV29-1 | CSVGLGDQPQHF
TRBJ2-3 | many | 16 | TRBV5-1 | CASRYGQGGVADTQYF
TRBJ2-1 | NA | 15 | TRBV24-1 | CATSSFGASIYEQFF
TRBJ1-3 | few | 17 | TRBV6-5 | CASSYSIGQGSRNTIYF
TRBJ2-7 | NA | 15 | TRBV7-8 | CASRTGREGTYEQYF
TRBJ1-5 | NA | 14 | TRBV19 | CASSKDRQSQPQHF
TRBJ1-1 | many | 13 | TRBV3-1 | CASSQGLGTEAFF
TRBJ1-2 | NA | 16 | TRBV7-8 | CASSALSEGANYGYTF
TRBJ2-4 | few | 14 | TRBV7-9 | CASSPAGLAGFQYF
TRBJ1-6 | NA | 15 | TRBV5-4 | CASSLELPYNSPLHF
TRBJ2-2 | many | 14 | TRBV12-3/TRBV12-4 | CASSLSRGAGELFF
TRBJ1-6 | NA | 17 | TRBV7-6 | CASSRGPATSYNSPLHF
TRBJ2-1 | few | 16 | TRBV11-1 | CASSAFSIGAYNEQFF
TRBJ2-5 | many | 16 | TRBV5-1 | CASSRGGLRHQETQYF
TRBJ1-3 | many | 15 | TRBV12-3/TRBV12-4 | CASSSTGASGNTIYF
TRBJ2-7 | many | 11 | TRBV6-1 | CASRAIYEQYF
TRBJ1-2 | many | 16 | TRBV10-3 | CATSLSRDGANYGYTF
TRBJ2-1 | NA | 16 | TRBV4-1 | CASSQDGGTFYNEQFF
TRBJ2-7 | NA | 12 | TRBV11-2 | CASAPDSYEQYF
TRBJ1-2 | NA | 14 | TRBV4-1 | CASSQVAGINGYTF
TRBJ1-3 | NA | 17 | TRBV6-5 | CASSYSIAGSTGNTIYF